A single sample gave rise to the 17 T cell receptor beta chains below, sequenced in a study of glioma-infiltrating T cells after dendritic cell vaccination. The time point was: after dendritic cell vaccination, including at tumor progression/relapse. Assay: immunoSEQ multiplex PCR; the TCRdb copy retains only in-frame clones and omits some. The sample has 55,000 to 75,000 clones, around 85% seen once. The sequences come from blood, collected after dendritic cell vaccination. The receptors stem from a human donor with glioblastoma.

This chain links TRBV25-1 with TRBJ1-2, with 7 bases identical to TRBD1. V was pared by 4 bases and J by 8 bases, with 4 bases of the junction left unmatched. There are 12 residues in the CDR3. Germline CDR1 and CDR2: MGHDK and SYGVNS. DNA for the CDR3: TGTGCCAGCAGTGGAGGGGGCGAAGGCTACACCTTC. It encodes CASSGGGEGYTF.

CDR3: CASSFGTGYGYTF. The CDR3 DNA reads TGTGCCAGCAGTTTCGGGACAGGCTATGGCTACACCTTC. The chain couples TRBV27 to TRBJ1-2; TRBD1 aligns across 8 bases. Losses at the gene ends were 3 bases for V and 4 bases for J; bases not matched to a gene: 1. The CDR3 spans 13 residues. Germline V gene sequence: CDR1 MNHEY, CDR2 SMNVEV (reference sequence).

The genes are TRBV27 and TRBJ2-1; perhaps TRBD1 as D (6 bases). The germline V and J ends were trimmed by 3 bases and 12 bases, with 21 bases remaining between them. The CDR3 is 15 residues long. Germline V gives CDR1 MNHEY, CDR2 SMNVEV (reference sequence). The CDR3 reads CASSFQYSAPTGQFF. In nucleotides, the CDR3 is TGTGCCAGCAGTTTCCAGTACAGTGCCCCGACAGGGCAGTTCTTC.

This clone appeared once. The chain carries TRBV15 and TRBJ1-5; D might be TRBD1 (6 bases). The CDR3 contains 16 residues. Germline-derived CDR1 and CDR2 are LNHNV and YYDKDF (reference sequence). Between the trimmed V and J ends, which lost 3 bases and 4 bases, there was a span of 16 bases. The chain's CDR3 is CATSSGSWGRNQPQHF. The CDR3 DNA reads TGTGCCACCAGCAGTGGGAGTTGGGGGCGAAATCAGCCCCAGCATTTT.

The CDR3 DNA reads TGTGCCAGCAGCTTAGTAAGGACTAGCGGGGGATATATTGAGCAGTTCTTC. Protein: CASSLVRTSGGYIEQFF. The chain combines TRBV11-2 with TRBJ2-1; 13 bases agree with TRBD2. The V gene end was trimmed by 1 base and the J gene end by 9 bases; junction bases not matched to a gene: 9. This CDR3 has 17 amino acids. Per germline, CDR1 SGHAT and CDR2 FQNNGV.

The V and J genes are TRBV5-1 and TRBJ2-7; no definite D call. The CDR3 extends over 15 amino acids. Germline V gene lookup returns CDR1 SGHRS and CDR2 YFSETQ. V lost 2 bases, J lost 0 bases, and 12 bases lay in between. CDR3 bases: TGCGCCAGCAGCTTTAGTGCAGGCCTCTCCTACGAGCAGTACTTC. This sequence encodes CASSFSAGLSYEQYF.

V and J are TRBV5-6 and TRBJ2-5, with 11 bases that match TRBD2. The germline V gene encodes CDR1 SGHDT and CDR2 YYEEEE. The trim removed 3 bases at V and 2 bases at J, leaving 6 bases unmatched. CDR3 size: 16 residues. The CDR3 protein is CASSSRLAGIQETQYF. CDR3 DNA sequence: TGTGCCAGCAGCTCCCGACTAGCGGGGATACAAGAGACCCAGTACTTC.

The chain recombines TRBV4-2 with TRBJ2-3; perhaps TRBD1 as D (6 bases). Germline CDR1 reads LGHNA; CDR2 reads YNFKEQ. The CDR3 loop spans 14 amino acids. Trimming removed 2 bases from V and 9 bases from J, with 15 bases in between. The CDR3 loop reads CASSQLLGGLTQYF. The CDR3 nucleotides read TGTGCCAGCAGCCAACTGCTTGGGGGCCTCACGCAGTATTTT.

The chain recombines TRBV30 with TRBJ2-5, with 8 bases matching TRBD2. The length of the CDR3 is 18 residues. V shed 0 bases and J 4 bases; nucleotides not matched to a gene: 16. Germline-derived CDR1 and CDR2 are GTSNPN and SVGIG (reference sequence). In DNA form, the CDR3 reads TGTGCCTGGAGTGTACTCGGGGGGGGATCGGTCGCTCGAGAGACCCAGTACTTC. Amino acid sequence: CAWSVLGGGSVARETQYF.

In its sample, this clone was seen once. J is TRBJ2-1 and V is TRBV11-3; 7 bases line up with TRBD2. The CDR3 runs to 15 residues. Germline trimming cut 1 base from V and 6 bases from J; bases unmatched to any gene: 6. Germline values: CDR1 SGHNT, CDR2 YENEEA. DNA of the CDR3: TGTGCCAGCAGCTTAGGGGACGGGGGGTTCAATGAGCAGTTCTTC. The encoded protein is CASSLGDGGFNEQFF.

CDR3 nucleotide sequence: TGTGCCAGCAGCTCCAGACAGATGAACACTGAAGCTTTCTTT. It yields the protein CASSSRQMNTEAFF. The chain links TRBV6-6 to TRBJ1-1; TRBD1 might be the D (5 bases). Germline lookup yields CDR1 MNHNY and CDR2 SVGAGI (reference sequence). CDR3 length: 14 residues. Trimming took 6 bases from V and 0 from J, leaving 11 bases between them.

This chain uses TRBV27 with TRBJ1-4; D is unclear. The CDR3 consists of 13 residues. The ends were cut back, 6 bases at V and 8 bases at J, with 13 bases in the middle. Germline lookup yields CDR1 MNHEY and CDR2 SMNVEV (reference sequence). The CDR3 nucleotides are TGTGCCAGCAGGGCCACGGCCAGGGAAAAACTGTTTTTT. Its protein is CASRATAREKLFF.

Only one count was recorded for this clone. V gene TRBV13 combines with J gene TRBJ2-5, with 11 bases matching TRBD1. The end of the DNA is better explained by TRBJ2-7, so the J call may be wrong. Germline loops: CDR1 PRHDT, CDR2 FYEKMQ (reference sequence). The CDR3 consists of 14 residues. This CDR3 reads CASRPGQGGNEQYF. Written as DNA, the CDR3 is TGTGCCAGCAGACCGGGACAGGGGGGTAACGAGCAGTACTTC.

The rearrangement uses TRBV4-3 and TRBJ2-1, with D perhaps TRBD2 (7 bases). V was pared by 0 bases and J by 9 bases, with 15 bases between. CDR1 LGHNA and CDR2 YSLEER come from the germline V gene. CDR3 length: 15 residues. CDR3 bases: TGCGCCAGCAGCCAAGAGACGGCGGGGGCGTCTGAGCAGTTCTTC. Amino acids: CASSQETAGASEQFF.

The chain links TRBV7-2 to TRBJ2-5; D uncertain. The end of the DNA fits TRBJ2-7 better, so the J call may be wrong. CDR1 is SGHTA and CDR2 is FQGNSA in the germline V gene. This CDR3 comprises 12 residues. The CDR3 region has the DNA TGTGCCAGCAGCTTCTTAGCCTACGAGCAGTACTTC. Protein: CASSFLAYEQYF.

The chain combines TRBV18 with TRBJ1-1; D is unclear. The CDR3 loop spans 15 amino acids. Germline CDR1 is KGHSH and CDR2 is LQKENI. Deletions cut 2 bases from V and 1 base from J, with 11 bases between. CDR3: CASSPEGSWNTEAFF. CDR3 DNA sequence: TGTGCCAGCTCACCAGAGGGTTCCTGGAACACTGAAGCTTTCTTT.

This chain joins TRBV4-2 and TRBJ1-1; D is unresolved. Trimming took 0 bases from V and 5 from J, leaving 16 bases between them. Germline CDR1 reads LGHNA; CDR2 reads YNFKEQ. The CDR3 length is 16 residues. The CDR3 spells CASSQEVAGAVTEAFF. CDR3 sequence (DNA): TGTGCCAGCAGCCAAGAAGTGGCGGGTGCAGTGACTGAAGCTTTCTTT.